Ten or more counts support the clone carrying this TCR beta chain. Antigen unknown. The sample belongs to a study of cytomegalovirus exposure and HLA in healthy donors. Points from the study as a whole: An analysis that came later showed most CMV-associated TCR beta chains appearing HLA-restricted. In a later analysis, specific HLA alleles were associated with under 20,000 TCR beta sequences at a 0.05 false discovery rate. A later analysis linked a missense variant in DCLRE1C to the trimming of TCR beta V and J genes.

PCR employed 60 Vbeta and 13 Jbeta primers. Clones were sequenced by immunoSEQ multiplex PCR, and TCRdb holds only the in-frame ones, with some missing. The repertoire includes roughly 120,000 clones, roughly four fifths of them detected once, and less than 15% sits in the top ten. The ends were cut back, 4 bases at V and 2 bases at J, with 14 bases in the middle. CDR1 and CDR2 from the germline V gene are SGHNT and YYREEE (reference sequence). The CDR3 is made up of 15 amino acids. The chain uses TRBV5-4 and TRBJ2-3; a possible D gene is TRBD2 (5 bases). The sequence was collected from a woman in her sixties in good health and CMV-seropositive. Sequenced: PBMCs. CDR3 in DNA: TGTGCCAGCAGCCACCCGGGAACCAACACAGATACGCAGTATTTT. Its protein is CASSHPGTNTDTQYF.